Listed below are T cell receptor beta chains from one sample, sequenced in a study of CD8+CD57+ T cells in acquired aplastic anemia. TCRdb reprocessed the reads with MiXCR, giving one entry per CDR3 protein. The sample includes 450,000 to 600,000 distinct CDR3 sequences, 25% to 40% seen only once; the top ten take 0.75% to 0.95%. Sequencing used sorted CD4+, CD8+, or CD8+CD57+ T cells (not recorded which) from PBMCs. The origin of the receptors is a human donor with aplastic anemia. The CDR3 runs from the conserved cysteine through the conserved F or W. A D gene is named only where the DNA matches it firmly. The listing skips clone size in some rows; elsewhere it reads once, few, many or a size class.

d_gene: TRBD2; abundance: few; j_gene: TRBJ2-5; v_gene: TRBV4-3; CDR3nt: TGCGCCAGCAGCCAAGAATGGTACAGCGGGGGGGCCTTGGAGACCCAGTACTTC; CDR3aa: CASSQEWYSGGALETQYF
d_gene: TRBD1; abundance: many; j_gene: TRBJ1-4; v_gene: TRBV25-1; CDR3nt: TGTGCCAGCAGTGTCGGGACAGGGGGAAGAGGGTTTCCTGAAAAACTGTTTTTT; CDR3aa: CASSVGTGGRGFPEKLFF
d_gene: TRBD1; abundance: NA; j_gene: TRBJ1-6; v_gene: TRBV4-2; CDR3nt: TGTGCCAGCAGCGGAGGGGACAGGGCCGCCTATAATTCACCCCTCCACTTT; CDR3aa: CASSGGDRAAYNSPLHF
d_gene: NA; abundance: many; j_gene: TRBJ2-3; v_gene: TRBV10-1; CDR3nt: TGCGCCAGCAGTGAGTCGGGGGCAGCTAGCACAGATACGCAGTATTTT; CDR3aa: CASSESGAASTDTQYF
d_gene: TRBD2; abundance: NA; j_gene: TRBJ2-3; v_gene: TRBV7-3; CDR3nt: TGTGCCAGCAGCACCACTAGCGGGGCTAGCACAGATACGCAGTATTTT; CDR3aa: CASSTTSGASTDTQYF
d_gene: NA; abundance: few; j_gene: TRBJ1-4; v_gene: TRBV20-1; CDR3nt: TGCAGTGCCACTCGACCGACAGGACAAAATGAAAAACTGTTTTTT; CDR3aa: CSATRPTGQNEKLFF
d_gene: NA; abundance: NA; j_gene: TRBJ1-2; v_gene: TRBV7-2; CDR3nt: TGTGCCAGCAGCGCCGCAGGGGCAGGGGAGAGTGGCTACACCTTC; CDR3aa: CASSAAGAGESGYTF
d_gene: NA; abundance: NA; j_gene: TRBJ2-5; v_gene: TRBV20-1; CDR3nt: TGCAGTGCTAGAGGAGCCCTCCAAGAGACCCAGTACTTC; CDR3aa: CSARGALQETQYF
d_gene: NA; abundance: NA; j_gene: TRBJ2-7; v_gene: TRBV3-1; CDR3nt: TGTGCCAGCAGCCCCTACTCCGGGGTCAAAGTAGGCGAGCAGTACTTC; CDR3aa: CASSPYSGVKVGEQYF
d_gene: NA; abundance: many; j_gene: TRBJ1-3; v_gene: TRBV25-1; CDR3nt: TGTGCCAGCAGTGAACGGGGCCGCGGAAACACCATATATTTT; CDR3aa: CASSERGRGNTIYF
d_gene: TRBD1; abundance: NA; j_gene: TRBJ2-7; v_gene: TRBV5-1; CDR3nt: TGCGCCAGCAGCTTAGAACCGGGACAGGGCGCCGAGCAGTACTTC; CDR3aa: CASSLEPGQGAEQYF
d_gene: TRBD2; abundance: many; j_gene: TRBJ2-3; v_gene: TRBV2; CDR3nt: TGTGCCGGGGGGACTAGCGGGGACGGGGATACGCAGTATTTT; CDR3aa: CAGGTSGDGDTQYF
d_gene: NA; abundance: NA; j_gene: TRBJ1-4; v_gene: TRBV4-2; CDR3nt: TGTGCCAGCAGCCAAGGACGTAATGAAAAACTGTTTTTT; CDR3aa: CASSQGRNEKLFF
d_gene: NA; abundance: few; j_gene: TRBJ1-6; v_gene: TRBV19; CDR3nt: TGTGCCAGTAGTTATCAGGGTGATTCACCCCTCCACTTT; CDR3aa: CASSYQGDSPLHF
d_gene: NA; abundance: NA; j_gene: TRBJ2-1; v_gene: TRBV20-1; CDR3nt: TGCAGTGCTAGAGAGGTCAGAGGCGGACAAAAAGACAATGAGCAGTTCTTC; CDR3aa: CSAREVRGGQKDNEQFF